The present entry profiles one T cell receptor beta chain with its context. Here immunoSEQ multiplex PCR was the method, and the copy in TCRdb shows in-frame clones only, minus some. The sample shows about 83,000 clones, approximately 82% of them seen only once. This entry is derived from a study of radiation and T cells in renal cell carcinoma. Germline-derived CDR1 and CDR2 are MNHNS and SASEGT. This CDR3 comprises 15 residues. V lost 4 bases and J 5 bases, leaving 14 bases between the germline ends. The time point is: blood 4 weeks post-SBRT, at nephrectomy. The treatment here: 15 Gy SBRT to primary tumor, nephrectomy 4 weeks later.

The sequence derives from a woman aged 55-69 years with renal cell carcinoma. The V and J genes are TRBV6-1 and TRBJ1-4, with a tentative D call TRBD1 (5 bases). Specimen: blood, collected from a patient whose treatment included radiotherapy and nephrectomy. The CDR3 DNA is TGTGCCAGCAGTGCCTTGACAGCTGACAATGAAAAACTGTTTTTT. Amino acid sequence: CASSALTADNEKLFF.